This T cell receptor (beta chain) was sequenced for a study of T cells in Graves' hyperthyroidism and ophthalmopathy. The germline CDR1 and CDR2 sequences are KGHSH and LQKENI. The CDR3 contains 15 residues. V lost 2 bases, J lost 8 bases, and 15 bases lay in between. Amplified TCR beta CDR3 regions derived from RNA transcripts. Using the HTBI primer set, a first-round RT-PCR was run on the TCR CDR3. TCRdb redid the calling of the multiplex PCR reads with MiXCR, one entry per CDR3 protein. The sample includes a few hundred thousand distinct CDR3 sequences, roughly 13% of them seen just once. The clonotype originates from a middle-aged woman with Graves' ophthalmopathy. The sample consisted of blood. The rearrangement joins TRBV18 to TRBJ1-4, with D uncertain. The CDR3 coding sequence is TGTGCCAGCTCACCAGTTGCTGGGTTAGGCGAAAAACTGTTTTTT. Amino acids: CASSPVAGLGEKLFF.